This T cell receptor beta chain is from a study of blood T cell repertoires in COVID-19. Study details: Spain, Italy and the United States supplied samples that represented acute and convalescent COVID-19. Sources were T cells, B-cell-depleted T cells, or PBMCs; the material itself was cDNA or gDNA.

Trimming cost V 0 bases and J 10 bases; bases outside gene matches: 5. CDR1 is SGDLS and CDR2 is YYNGEE in the germline V gene. The CDR3 is made up of 14 amino acids. This clone occurred once. In the original processing: Amplified reference gene primers provided the basis for estimating nucleated cell counts. TCRdb's table, derived via immunoSEQ multiplex PCR, lists solely in-frame clones and lacks some. V, J and clone size reflect that table, while D and trimming were determined from the DNA. The profile covers about 200,000 clones, with 85% to 90% appearing a single time and about 2.9% taken by the ten largest.

The sample taken for sequencing was peripheral blood. V gene TRBV9 combines with J gene TRBJ2-3; 10 bases are shared with TRBD2. This receptor was identified in a man aged 55-75 years with acute or convalescent COVID-19. The CDR3 DNA reads TGTGCCAGCAGCGTAGAAGCGGGGGGGCCGCCGCAGTATTTT. Translated: CASSVEAGGPPQYF.